This T cell receptor beta chain derives from a study of CXCR3-negative and CXCR3-positive naive CD8 T cells. Broader study findings: TRB CDR3 hydrophobicity was greater in CXCR3-positive naive cells than in CXCR3-negative naive cells.

TRB cDNA libraries were made by UMI-labeled 5' RACE. Reanalyzing the 5' RACE reads, TCRdb keeps one entry per CDR3 protein, without DNA. The repertoire table contains some 140,000 distinct CDR3 sequences. Details on this clonotype: No antigen is known for it.

CDR1 is LGHNA and CDR2 is YSLEER in the germline V gene. The CDR3 is 13 residues long. The source material was naive CXCR3+ CD8+ T cells from blood. Documented subset: CD45RO-CCR7+CD27+CD95- naive CD8+ T cells expressing CXCR3 (TNR3+). This chain joins TRBV4-3 and TRBJ2-3; TCRdb picks TRBD1, but there is no DNA to check that call. This TCR came from a human donor in good health. Some clones in this sample may be carry-over from other donors' samples. The CDR3 loop is CASSQTGGRTQYF.